The 12 T cell receptor beta chains reported below all come from one sample, sequenced in a study of blood T cell repertoires in COVID-19. Sequenced by immunoSEQ multiplex PCR; TCRdb stores in-frame clones only, minus some. The sample records around 100,000 clones, 70% to 90% being singletons. Sequencing was carried out using peripheral blood. These receptors all stem from a woman between 55 and 75 years old with acute or convalescent COVID-19.

This clone was detected only once. This rearrangement joins TRBV2 to TRBJ2-7; D is undetermined. Germline V gives CDR1 SNHLY, CDR2 FYNNEI. V dropped 1 base and J dropped 4 bases, with 5 bases sitting between them. The CDR3 consists of 12 residues. The CDR3 region is CASSEERYEQYV. The CDR3 DNA reads TGTGCCAGCAGTGAAGAGAGGTACGAGCAGTACGTC.

The V and J genes are TRBV5-1 and TRBJ2-2; D may be TRBD1 (5 bases). The CDR3 totals 14 residues. The germline V gene encodes CDR1 SGHRS and CDR2 YFSETQ. Trimming left V 3 bases short and J 2 bases short, with 8 bases between. CDR3 DNA: TGCGCCAGCAGCTCGACAGTTAACACCGGGGAGCTGTTTTTT. It translates to CASSSTVNTGELFF.

The chain employs TRBV27 and TRBJ2-7; 12 nucleotides align to TRBD2. The CDR3 is made up of 15 amino acids. Trimming took 8 bases from V and 2 from J; bases not matched to a gene: 7. Germline CDR1 MNHEY, CDR2 SMNVEV (reference sequence). The CDR3 loop reads CASATTSGSPYEQYF. In DNA, the CDR3 is TGTGCCAGCGCGACGACTAGCGGGAGTCCCTACGAGCAGTACTTC.

This clone was detected only once. This rearrangement joins TRBV21-1 to TRBJ2-7; the table calls TRBD2, which could not be checked here. TRBV21-1 is termed a pseudogene. This CDR3 region has 18 residues. The CDR3: CASSGEYIQLAEAYEQYF. The DNA for the CDR3 is TGTGCCAGCAGCGGGGAGTATATCCAACTAGCGGAGGCCTACGAGCAGTACTTC.

This chain links TRBV6-5 with TRBJ1-1; a possible D gene is TRBD1 (5 bases). Deletions cut 4 bases from V and 5 bases from J, with 17 bases between. CDR1 is MNHEY, CDR2 SVGAGI, per germline. The CDR3 has 15 residues. In DNA, the CDR3 is TGTGCCAGCAGTTCCCTTGAAGCTCCAGGGACTGAAGCTTTCTTT. Translation: CASSSLEAPGTEAFF.

The chain employs TRBV20-1 and TRBJ2-1; TRBD2 aligns across 15 bases. The CDR3 has 14 amino acids. V shed 5 bases and J 10 bases; nucleotides not matched to a gene: 6. CDR1 and CDR2 from the germline V gene are DFQATT and SNEGSKA (reference sequence). The CDR3 region is CSAGGLAGGREQFF. Here the CDR3 DNA reads TGCAGTGCTGGTGGACTAGCGGGGGGGAGGGAGCAGTTCTTC.

The chain is built from TRBV6-1 and TRBJ2-7; 8 nucleotides align to TRBD1. The V and J ends lost 3 bases and 2 bases, in that order; junction bases with no gene match: 3. This CDR3 contains 14 residues. Germline lookup yields CDR1 MNHNS and CDR2 SASEGT. The CDR3 DNA is TGTGCCAGCAGTGAGGTGGGACAGGCCTACGAGCAGTACTTC. Its translation is CASSEVGQAYEQYF.

CDR3 residues: CASSFLSSGGSSTDTQYF. CDR3 DNA sequence: TGTGCCAGCAGCTTTCTATCAAGCGGGGGTTCGAGCACAGATACGCAGTATTTT. The chain employs TRBV5-5 and TRBJ2-3, with 8 bases that match TRBD2. The germline V gene has CDR1 SGHKS and CDR2 YYEKEE (reference sequence). V was clipped by 2 bases and J by 0 bases; unmatched bases: 11. There are 18 residues in the CDR3.

The gene calls are TRBV5-8 and TRBJ1-1; D is perhaps TRBD1 (5 bases). From germline, CDR1 is SGHTS and CDR2 YDEGEE. This CDR3 spans 13 amino acids. The germline V and J ends were trimmed by 0 bases and 10 bases, with 13 bases remaining between them. The CDR3 is CASSLDGTQGAFF. The CDR3 region has the DNA TGTGCCAGCAGCTTGGATGGCACCCAGGGAGCTTTCTTT.

CDR3 bases: TGTGCCAGCAGCTTCAGGCCGGGGACTGAAGCTTTCTTT. Its translation: CASSFRPGTEAFF. This chain uses TRBV5-8 with TRBJ1-1, with no clear D. CDR1 is SGHTS and CDR2 is YDEGEE in the germline V gene. CDR3 size: 13 residues. Trimming took 2 bases from V and 5 from J, leaving 10 bases between them.

This clone has just one count. In DNA, the CDR3 is TGTGCCAGCAGCCAGCAGTACGAGCAGTACTTC. It yields the protein CASSQQYEQYF. This chain connects TRBV3-1 (or the pseudogene TRBV3-2) to TRBJ2-7; D is unresolved. The CDR3 sequence is 11 residues long. The V and J ends lost 3 bases and 4 bases respectively, with 4 bases between them. Germline CDR1 LGHDT, CDR2 YNNKEL (reference sequence).

V gene TRBV6-1 combines with J gene TRBJ2-2, with D maybe TRBD1 (5 bases). The germline V gene has CDR1 MNHNS and CDR2 SASEGT. Between the trimmed V and J ends, which lost 3 bases and 7 bases, there was a span of 12 bases. The CDR3 contains 14 residues. CDR3 bases: TGTGCCAGCAGTGAGGGCTCCCAGGGCGGGGAGCTGTTTTTT. Its protein is CASSEGSQGGELFF.